The present TCR beta chain was sequenced within a study of T cell responses to AZD1222 COVID-19 vaccine. Study context: Second-dose schedules of about 4 or about 12 weeks were combined. Study-wide results and limits: Spike-spanning, vaccine-associated CD4 TCRs were dominant at 160-218 and 743-854.

About this clone: What it recognizes is unknown.

The V and J ends lost 4 bases and 1 base respectively, with 15 bases between them. CDR1 and CDR2 (germline): SGDLS, YYNGEE. There are 15 residues in the CDR3. The protocol was immunoSEQ multiplex PCR, while the TCRdb copy is restricted to in-frame clones and leaves out a portion. The sample carries approximately 120,000 clones, around nine tenths recorded once. The specimen comprised peripheral blood, sampled on day 0 of AZD1222 vaccination. The chain couples TRBV9 to TRBJ2-7, with D possibly matching TRBD2 (6 bases). The clonotype originates from an adult in good health. The CDR3 is CASSSVVGGSYEQYF. In nucleotides, the CDR3 is TGTGCCAGCAGCTCCGTAGTGGGGGGTTCCTACGAGCAGTACTTC.